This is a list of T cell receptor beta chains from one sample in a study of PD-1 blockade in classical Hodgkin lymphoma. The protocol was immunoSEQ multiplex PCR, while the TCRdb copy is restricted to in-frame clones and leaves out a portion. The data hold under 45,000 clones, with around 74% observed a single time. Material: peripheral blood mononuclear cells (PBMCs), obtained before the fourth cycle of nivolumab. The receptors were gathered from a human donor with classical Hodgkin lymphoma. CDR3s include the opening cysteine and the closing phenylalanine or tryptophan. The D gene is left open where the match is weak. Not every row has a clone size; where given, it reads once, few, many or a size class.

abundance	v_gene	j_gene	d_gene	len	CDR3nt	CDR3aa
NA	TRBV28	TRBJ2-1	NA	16	TGTGCCAGCGGAACGGGAACAGGGTTGGAGTACAATGAGCAGTTCTTC	CASGTGTGLEYNEQFF
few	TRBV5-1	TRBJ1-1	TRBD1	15	TGCGCCAGCAGCTTGACCGTCGACAGGGTGGAAGAAGCTTTCTTT	CASSLTVDRVEEAFF
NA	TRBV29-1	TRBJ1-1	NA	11	TGCAGCGTTGTACTGGGCACTGAAGCTTTCTTT	CSVVLGTEAFF
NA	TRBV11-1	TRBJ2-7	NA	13	TGTGCCAGCAGCCTGGGGCCTTCCTACGAGCAGTACTTC	CASSLGPSYEQYF
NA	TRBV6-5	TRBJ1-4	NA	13	TGTGCCAGCAGGTTGGGGACCGGTGAAAAACTGTTTTTT	CASRLGTGEKLFF
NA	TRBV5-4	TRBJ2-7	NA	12	TGTGCCAGCAGCTTGGACCTCTACGAGCAGTACTTC	CASSLDLYEQYF
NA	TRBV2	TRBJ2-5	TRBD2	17	TGTGCCAGCAGTGAAGGGGCGGGGGGGCCCCAACAAGAGACCCAGTACTTC	CASSEGAGGPQQETQYF
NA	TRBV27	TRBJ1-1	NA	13	TGTGCCAGCAGTCCCCTGGCGGGGTTTGAAGCTTTCTTT	CASSPLAGFEAFF
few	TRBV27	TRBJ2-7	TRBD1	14	TGTGCCAGCAGCTCGACAGGGGGTCGCTACGAGCAGTACTTC	CASSSTGGRYEQYF
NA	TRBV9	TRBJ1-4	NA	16	TGTGCCAGCAGCGTACGGACGGCCTCGGGGAATGAAAAACTGTTTTTT	CASSVRTASGNEKLFF
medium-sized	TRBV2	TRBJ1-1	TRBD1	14	TGTGCCAGCAGTGGACAGGGGTGGGCCACTGAAGCTTTCTTT	CASSGQGWATEAFF
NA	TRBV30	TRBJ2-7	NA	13	TGTGCCTGGAGTGTACCAGGCCCCTACGAGCAGTACTTC	CAWSVPGPYEQYF
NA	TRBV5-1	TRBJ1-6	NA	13	TGCGCCAGCAGCTTGGCCGACGGTTCACCCCTCCACTTT	CASSLADGSPLHF
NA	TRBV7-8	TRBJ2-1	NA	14	TGTGCCAGCAGCTTAGGCCCAGCGGGCAATGAGCAGTTCTTC	CASSLGPAGNEQFF
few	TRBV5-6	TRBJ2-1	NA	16	TGTGCCAGCAGCCGCCGATCGGGCAGTTTCTACAATGAGCAGTTCTTC	CASSRRSGSFYNEQFF
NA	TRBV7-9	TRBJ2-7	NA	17	TGTGCCAGCAGTTCCTGGCCACCTCCCCACGGATACTACGAGCAGTACTTC	CASSSWPPPHGYYEQYF
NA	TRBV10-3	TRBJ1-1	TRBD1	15	TGTGCCATCAGTGGATTCCAGGGGGCGAACACTGAAGCTTTCTTT	CAISGFQGANTEAFF
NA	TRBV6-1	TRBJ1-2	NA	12	TGTGCCAGCAGTGTAAGGGGGGGTGGCTACACCTTC	CASSVRGGGYTF
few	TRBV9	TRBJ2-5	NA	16	TGTGCCAGCAGCGTAGATAAGTATTTGACCCAAGAGACCCAGTACTTC	CASSVDKYLTQETQYF
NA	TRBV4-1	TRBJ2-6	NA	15	TGCGCCAGCAGTGAACTCGAGAATGGGGCCAACGTCCTGACTTTC	CASSELENGANVLTF
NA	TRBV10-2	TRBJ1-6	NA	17	TGCGCCAGCAGCCAAATAAAAGGAAGGACCTATAATTCACCCCTCCACTTT	CASSQIKGRTYNSPLHF
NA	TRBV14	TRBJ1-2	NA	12	TGTGCCAGCTTACAGGACCCGTATGGCTACACCTTC	CASLQDPYGYTF
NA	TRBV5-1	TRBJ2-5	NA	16	TGCGCCAGCAGCCCGGAGGTAGCTGGGTCACAAGAGGCCCAGTACTTC	CASSPEVAGSQEAQYF
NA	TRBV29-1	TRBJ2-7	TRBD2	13	TGCAGCGTTGAAAAGGGACTAGCAAGGGAGCAGTACTTC	CSVEKGLAREQYF